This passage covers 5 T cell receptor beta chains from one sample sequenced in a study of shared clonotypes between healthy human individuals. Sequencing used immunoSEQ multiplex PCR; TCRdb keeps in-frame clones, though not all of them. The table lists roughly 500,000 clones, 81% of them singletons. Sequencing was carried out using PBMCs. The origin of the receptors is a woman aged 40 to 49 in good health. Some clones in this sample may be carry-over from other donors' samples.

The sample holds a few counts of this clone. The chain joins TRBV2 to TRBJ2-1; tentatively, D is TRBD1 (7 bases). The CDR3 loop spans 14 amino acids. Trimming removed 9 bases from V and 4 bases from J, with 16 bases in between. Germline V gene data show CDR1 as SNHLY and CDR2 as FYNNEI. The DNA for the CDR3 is TGTGCCAGAGGTGCGGGACAGAGGTACAATGAGCAGTTCTTC. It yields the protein CARGAGQRYNEQFF.

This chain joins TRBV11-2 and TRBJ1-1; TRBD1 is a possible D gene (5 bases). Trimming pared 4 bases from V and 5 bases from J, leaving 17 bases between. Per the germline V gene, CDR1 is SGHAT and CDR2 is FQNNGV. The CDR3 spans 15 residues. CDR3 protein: CASSSSRDLLTEAFF. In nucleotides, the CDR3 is TGTGCCAGCAGCTCCTCCCGGGACCTCCTAACTGAAGCTTTCTTT.

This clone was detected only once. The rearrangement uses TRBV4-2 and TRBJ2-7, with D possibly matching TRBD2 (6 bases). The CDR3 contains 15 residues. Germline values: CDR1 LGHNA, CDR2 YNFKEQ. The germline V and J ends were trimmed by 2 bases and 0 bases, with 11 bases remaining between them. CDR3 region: CASSQLAVNSYEQYF. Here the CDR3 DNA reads TGTGCCAGCAGCCAATTAGCGGTGAACTCCTACGAGCAGTACTTC.

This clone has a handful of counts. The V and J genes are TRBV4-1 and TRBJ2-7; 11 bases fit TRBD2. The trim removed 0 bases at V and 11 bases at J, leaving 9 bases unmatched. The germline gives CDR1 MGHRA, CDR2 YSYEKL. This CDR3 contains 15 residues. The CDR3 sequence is CASSQDWGSGRAEYF. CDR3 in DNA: TGCGCCAGCAGCCAAGATTGGGGTAGCGGGAGGGCCGAGTACTTC.

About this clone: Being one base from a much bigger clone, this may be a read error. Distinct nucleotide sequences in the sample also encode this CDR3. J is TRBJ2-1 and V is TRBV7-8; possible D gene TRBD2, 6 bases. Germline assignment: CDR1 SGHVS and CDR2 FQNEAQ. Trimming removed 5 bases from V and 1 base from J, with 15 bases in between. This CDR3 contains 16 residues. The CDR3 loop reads CASSTSGALSYNEQFF. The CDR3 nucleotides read TGTGCCAGCAGCACATCGGGAGCCCTTTCCTACAATGAGCAGTTCTTC. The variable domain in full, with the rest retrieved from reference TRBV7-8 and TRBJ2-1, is GAGVSQSPRYKVAKRGQDVALRCDPISGHVSLFWYQQALGQGPEFLTYFQNEAQLDKSGLPSDRFFAERPEGSVSTLKIQRTQQEDSAVYLCASSTSGALSYNEQFFGPGTRLTVL.